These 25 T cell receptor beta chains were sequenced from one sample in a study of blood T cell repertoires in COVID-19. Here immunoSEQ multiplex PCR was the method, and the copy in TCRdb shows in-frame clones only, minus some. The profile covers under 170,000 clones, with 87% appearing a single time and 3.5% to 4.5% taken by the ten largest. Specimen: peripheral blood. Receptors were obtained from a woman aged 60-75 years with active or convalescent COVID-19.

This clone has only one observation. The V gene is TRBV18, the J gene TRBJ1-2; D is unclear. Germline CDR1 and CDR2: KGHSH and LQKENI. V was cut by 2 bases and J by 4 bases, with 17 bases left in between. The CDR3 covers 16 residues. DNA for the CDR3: TGTGCCAGCTCACCAAGCTCTCTTTCTACCCCCTATGGCTACACCTTC. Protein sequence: CASSPSSLSTPYGYTF.

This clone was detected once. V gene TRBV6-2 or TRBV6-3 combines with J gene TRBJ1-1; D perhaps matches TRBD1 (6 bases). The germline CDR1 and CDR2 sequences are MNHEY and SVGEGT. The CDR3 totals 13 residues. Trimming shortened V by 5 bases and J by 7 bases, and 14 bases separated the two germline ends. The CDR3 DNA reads TGTGCCAGCAGTATAGGGGGACGAAGTGAAGCTTTCTTT. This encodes CASSIGGRSEAFF.

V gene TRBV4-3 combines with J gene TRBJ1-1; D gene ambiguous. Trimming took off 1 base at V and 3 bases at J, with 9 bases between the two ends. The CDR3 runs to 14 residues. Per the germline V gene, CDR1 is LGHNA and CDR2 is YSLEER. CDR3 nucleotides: TGCGCCAGCAGCCAAGGGAAAGAGGACACTGAAGCTTTCTTT. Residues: CASSQGKEDTEAFF.

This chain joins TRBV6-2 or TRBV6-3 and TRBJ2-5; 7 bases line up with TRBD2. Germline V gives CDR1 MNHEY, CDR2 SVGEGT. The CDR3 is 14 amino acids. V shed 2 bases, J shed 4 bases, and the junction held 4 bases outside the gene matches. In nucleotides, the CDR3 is TGTGCCAGCAGTTACCCTGGCGGGGGAGAGACCCAGTACTTC. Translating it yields CASSYPGGGETQYF.

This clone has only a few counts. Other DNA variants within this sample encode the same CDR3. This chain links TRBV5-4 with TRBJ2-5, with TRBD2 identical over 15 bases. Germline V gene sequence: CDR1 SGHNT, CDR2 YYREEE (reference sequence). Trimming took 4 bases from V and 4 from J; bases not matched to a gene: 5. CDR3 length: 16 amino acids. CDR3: CASSPGLAGGGETQYF. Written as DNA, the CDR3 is TGTGCCAGCAGCCCTGGACTAGCGGGGGGGGGAGAGACCCAGTACTTC.

This CDR3 reads CASRKEVDYGYTF. DNA for the CDR3: TGTGCCAGTCGTAAGGAGGTGGACTATGGCTACACCTTC. This rearrangement joins TRBV19 to TRBJ1-2; D gene ambiguous. The CDR3 extends over 13 amino acids. CDR1 and CDR2 from the germline V gene are LNHDA and SQIVND (reference sequence). V gave up 8 bases and J gave up 3 bases, with 13 bases separating them.

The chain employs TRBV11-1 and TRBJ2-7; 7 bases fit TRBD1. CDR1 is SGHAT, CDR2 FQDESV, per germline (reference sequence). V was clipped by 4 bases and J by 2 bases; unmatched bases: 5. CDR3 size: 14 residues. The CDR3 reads CASSWDRTTYEQYF. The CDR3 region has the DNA TGTGCCAGCAGCTGGGACAGAACCACCTACGAGCAGTACTTC.

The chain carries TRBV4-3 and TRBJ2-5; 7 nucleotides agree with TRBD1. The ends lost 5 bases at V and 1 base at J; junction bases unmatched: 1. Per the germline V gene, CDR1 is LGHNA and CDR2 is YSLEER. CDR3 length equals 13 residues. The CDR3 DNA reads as TGCGCCAGCAGCTGGACAGGCCAAGAGACCCAGTACTTC. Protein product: CASSWTGQETQYF.

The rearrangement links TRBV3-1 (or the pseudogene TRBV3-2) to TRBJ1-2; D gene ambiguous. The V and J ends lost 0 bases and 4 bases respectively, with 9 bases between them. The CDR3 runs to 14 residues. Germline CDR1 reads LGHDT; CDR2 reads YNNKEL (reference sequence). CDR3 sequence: CASSQDLGGYGYTF. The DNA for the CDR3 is TGTGCCAGCAGCCAAGATCTAGGTGGCTATGGCTACACCTTC.

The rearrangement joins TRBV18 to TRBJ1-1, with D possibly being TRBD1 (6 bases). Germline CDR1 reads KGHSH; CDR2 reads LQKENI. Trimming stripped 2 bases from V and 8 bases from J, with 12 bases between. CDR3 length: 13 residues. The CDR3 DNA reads TGTGCCAGCTCACCAGGGGACACAATAGAAGCTTTCTTT. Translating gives CASSPGDTIEAFF.

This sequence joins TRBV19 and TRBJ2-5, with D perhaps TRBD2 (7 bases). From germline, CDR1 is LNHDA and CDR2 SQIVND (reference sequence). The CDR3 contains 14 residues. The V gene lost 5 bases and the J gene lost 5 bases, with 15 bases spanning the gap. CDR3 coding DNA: TGTGCCAGTAGTCCCTCGGGGGGCCGGGAGACCCAGTACTTC. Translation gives CASSPSGGRETQYF.

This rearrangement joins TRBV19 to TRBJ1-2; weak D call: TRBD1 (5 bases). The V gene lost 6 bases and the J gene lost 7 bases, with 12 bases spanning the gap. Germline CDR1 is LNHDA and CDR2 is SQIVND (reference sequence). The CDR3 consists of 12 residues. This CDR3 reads CASRDGGSGYTF. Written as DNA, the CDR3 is TGTGCCAGTAGGGATGGGGGGTCTGGCTACACCTTC.

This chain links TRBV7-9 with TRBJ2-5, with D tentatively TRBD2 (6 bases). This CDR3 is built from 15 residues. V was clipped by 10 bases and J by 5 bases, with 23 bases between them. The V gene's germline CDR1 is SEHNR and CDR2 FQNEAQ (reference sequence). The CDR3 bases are TGTGCCACCGAACGTCGGGGGAGTGGTCGGGAGACCCAGTACTTC. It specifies CATERRGSGRETQYF.

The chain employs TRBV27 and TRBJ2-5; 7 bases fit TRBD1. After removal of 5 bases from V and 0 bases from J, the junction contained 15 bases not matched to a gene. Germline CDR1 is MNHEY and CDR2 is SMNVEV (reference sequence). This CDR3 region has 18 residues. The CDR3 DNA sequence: TGTGCCAGCAGTCGATTCGGGACACTCCAGGGGGACCAAGAGACCCAGTACTTC. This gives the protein CASSRFGTLQGDQETQYF.

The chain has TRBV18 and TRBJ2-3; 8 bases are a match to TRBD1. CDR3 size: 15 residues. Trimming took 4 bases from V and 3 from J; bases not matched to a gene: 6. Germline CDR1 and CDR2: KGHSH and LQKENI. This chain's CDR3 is CASSQAWDRTDTQYF. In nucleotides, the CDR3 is TGTGCCAGCTCACAAGCATGGGACAGGACAGATACGCAGTATTTT. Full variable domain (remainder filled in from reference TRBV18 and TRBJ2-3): NAGVMQNPRHLVRRRGQEARLRCSPMKGHSHVYWYRQLPEEGLKFMVYLQKENIIDESGMPKERFSAEFPKEGPSILRIQQVVRGDSAAYFCASSQAWDRTDTQYFGPGTRLTVL.

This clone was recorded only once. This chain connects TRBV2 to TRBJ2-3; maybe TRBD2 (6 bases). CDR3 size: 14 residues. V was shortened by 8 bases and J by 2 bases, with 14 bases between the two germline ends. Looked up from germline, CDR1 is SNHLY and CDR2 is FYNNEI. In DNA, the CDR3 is TGTGCCAGCGGGACTGGGGCGTTCACAGATACGCAGTATTTT. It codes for CASGTGAFTDTQYF.

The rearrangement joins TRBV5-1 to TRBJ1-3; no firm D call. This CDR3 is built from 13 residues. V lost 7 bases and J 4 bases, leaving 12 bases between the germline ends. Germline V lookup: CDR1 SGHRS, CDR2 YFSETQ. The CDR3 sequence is CASGEVPGNTIYF. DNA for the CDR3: TGCGCCAGCGGAGAGGTTCCGGGAAACACCATATATTTT.

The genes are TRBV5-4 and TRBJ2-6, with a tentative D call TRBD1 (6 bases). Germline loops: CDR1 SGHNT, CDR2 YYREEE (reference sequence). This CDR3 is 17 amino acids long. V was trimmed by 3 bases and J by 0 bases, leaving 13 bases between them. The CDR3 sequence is CASSSDSRGSGANVLTF. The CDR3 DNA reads TGTGCCAGCAGCTCGGACAGTAGGGGCTCTGGGGCCAACGTCCTGACTTTC.

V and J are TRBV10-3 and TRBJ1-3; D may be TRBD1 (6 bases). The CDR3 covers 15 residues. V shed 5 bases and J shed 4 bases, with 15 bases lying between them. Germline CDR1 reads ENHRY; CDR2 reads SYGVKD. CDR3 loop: CAISPTGFGGNTIYF. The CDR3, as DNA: TGTGCCATCAGTCCCACAGGGTTTGGAGGAAACACCATATATTTT.

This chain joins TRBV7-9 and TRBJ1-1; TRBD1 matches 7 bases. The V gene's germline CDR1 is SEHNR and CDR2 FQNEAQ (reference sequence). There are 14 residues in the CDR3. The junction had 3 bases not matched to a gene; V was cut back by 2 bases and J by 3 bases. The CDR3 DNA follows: TGTGCCAGCAGCTTAAAACAGGGGTACACTGAAGCTTTCTTT. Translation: CASSLKQGYTEAFF. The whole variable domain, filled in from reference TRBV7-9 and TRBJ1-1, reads DTGVSQNPRHKITKRGQNVTFRCDPISEHNRLYWYRQTLGQGPEFLTYFQNEAQLEKSRLLSDRFSAERPKGSFSTLEIQRTEQGDSAMYLCASSLKQGYTEAFFGQGTRLTVV.

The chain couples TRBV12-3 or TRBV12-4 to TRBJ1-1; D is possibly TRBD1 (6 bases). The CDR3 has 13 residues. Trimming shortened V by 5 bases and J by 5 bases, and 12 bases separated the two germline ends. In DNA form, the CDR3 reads TGTGCCAGCAGTCATACAGGGAAAACTGAAGCTTTCTTT. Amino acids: CASSHTGKTEAFF.

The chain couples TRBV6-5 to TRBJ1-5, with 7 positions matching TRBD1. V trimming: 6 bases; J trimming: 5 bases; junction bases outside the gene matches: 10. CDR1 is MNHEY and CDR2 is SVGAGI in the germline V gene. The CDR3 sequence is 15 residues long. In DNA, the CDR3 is TGTGCCAGCAGATCCCCGACAGGGATATATCAGCCCCAGCATTTT. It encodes CASRSPTGIYQPQHF.

The CDR3 loop reads CASSEFGVLYTDTQYF. In DNA, the CDR3 is TGTGCCAGCAGTGAATTCGGGGTTCTTTACACAGATACGCAGTATTTT. The chain links TRBV25-1 to TRBJ2-3, with D perhaps TRBD2 (5 bases). Germline V gene sequence: CDR1 MGHDK, CDR2 SYGVNS. V was shortened by 1 base and J by 2 bases, with 13 bases between the two germline ends. The length of the CDR3 is 16 residues.

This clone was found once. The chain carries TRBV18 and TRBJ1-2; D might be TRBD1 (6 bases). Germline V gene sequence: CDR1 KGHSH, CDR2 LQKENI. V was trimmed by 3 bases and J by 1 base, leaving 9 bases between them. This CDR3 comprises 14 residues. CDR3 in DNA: TGTGCCAGCTCACCTCAGGGGAATAACTATGGCTACACCTTC. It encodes CASSPQGNNYGYTF.

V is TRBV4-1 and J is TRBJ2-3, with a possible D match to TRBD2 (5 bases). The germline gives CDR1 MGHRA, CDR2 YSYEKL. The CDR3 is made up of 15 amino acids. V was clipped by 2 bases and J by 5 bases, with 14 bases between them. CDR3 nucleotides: TGCGCCAGCAGCCAATACGGGATAAGTAGAGATACGCAGTATTTT. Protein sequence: CASSQYGISRDTQYF.